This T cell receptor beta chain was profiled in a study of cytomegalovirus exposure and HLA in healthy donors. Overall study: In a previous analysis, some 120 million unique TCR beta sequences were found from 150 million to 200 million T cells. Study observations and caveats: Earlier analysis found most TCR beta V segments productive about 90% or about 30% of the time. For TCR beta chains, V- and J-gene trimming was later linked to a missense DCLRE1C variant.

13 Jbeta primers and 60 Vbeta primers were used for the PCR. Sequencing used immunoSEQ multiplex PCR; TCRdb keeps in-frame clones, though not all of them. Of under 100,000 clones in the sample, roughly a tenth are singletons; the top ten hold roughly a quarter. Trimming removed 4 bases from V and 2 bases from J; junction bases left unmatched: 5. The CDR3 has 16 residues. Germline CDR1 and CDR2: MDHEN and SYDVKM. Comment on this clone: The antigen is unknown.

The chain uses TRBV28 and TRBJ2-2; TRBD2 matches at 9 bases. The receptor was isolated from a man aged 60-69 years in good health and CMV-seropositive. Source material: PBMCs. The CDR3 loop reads CASSSSLAGNTGELFF. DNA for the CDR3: TGTGCCAGCAGTTCGTCACTAGCGGGTAACACCGGGGAGCTGTTTTTT.